A selection of T cell receptor beta chains follows, all from one sample in a study of CD8 T cells in Susac syndrome. MiXCR, run by TCRdb on the immunoSEQ multiplex PCR reads, gives a single entry per CDR3 protein. Of under 250,000 distinct CDR3 sequences listed, 93% were seen once; the top ten hold 0.065% to 0.08%. The sample comprised CD4+ T cells from PBMCs. The source is a human donor with multiple sclerosis. The CDR3 runs from the conserved cysteine through the conserved F or W. The D gene is left open where the match is weak. Clone size is stated in some rows and not others, as once, few, many or a class when expanded.

abundance | j_gene | v_gene | d_gene | CDR3aa | CDR3nt
NA | TRBJ1-6 | TRBV10-3 | NA | CAISPDNSPLHF | TGTGCCATCAGTCCCGATAATTCACCCCTCCACTTT
NA | TRBJ2-5 | TRBV7-2 | TRBD2 | CASTRGAGGWETQYF | TGTGCCAGCACCCGCGGCGCGGGGGGTTGGGAGACCCAGTACTTC
NA | TRBJ2-5 | TRBV5-6 | TRBD1 | CASSLPTGEETQYF | TGTGCCAGCAGCTTGCCCACAGGGGAGGAGACCCAGTACTTC
NA | TRBJ2-2 | TRBV6-1 | TRBD1 | CASSERPGTGIFGELFF | TGTGCCAGCAGCGAGCGACCCGGGACAGGGATTTTCGGGGAGCTGTTTTTT
NA | TRBJ2-2 | TRBV29-1 | TRBD2 | CSVESSGVTGELFF | TGCAGCGTTGAAAGTAGCGGGGTCACCGGGGAGCTGTTTTTT
few | TRBJ1-1 | TRBV28 | NA | CASSLVQGNTEAFF | TGTGCCAGCAGTTTAGTACAGGGGAACACTGAAGCTTTCTTT
NA | TRBJ2-7 | TRBV29-1 | NA | CSVAWGKDEQYF | TGCAGCGTTGCGTGGGGTAAGGACGAGCAGTACTTC
NA | TRBJ2-5 | TRBV5-4 | NA | CASSLTFQETQYF | TGTGCCAGCAGCTTGACTTTTCAGGAGACCCAGTACTTC
NA | TRBJ1-2 | TRBV6-6 | TRBD1 | CASSYPPGQGIGYTF | TGTGCCAGCAGTTATCCGCCGGGACAGGGGATTGGCTACACCTTC
NA | TRBJ2-3 | TRBV2 | NA | CASGRNRSTDTQYF | TGTGCCAGCGGACGGAACAGGTCAACAGATACGCAGTATTTT
once | TRBJ2-2 | TRBV3-1 | NA | CASSLGAGATGELFF | TGTGCCAGCAGCCTAGGGGCAGGGGCCACCGGGGAGCTGTTTTTT